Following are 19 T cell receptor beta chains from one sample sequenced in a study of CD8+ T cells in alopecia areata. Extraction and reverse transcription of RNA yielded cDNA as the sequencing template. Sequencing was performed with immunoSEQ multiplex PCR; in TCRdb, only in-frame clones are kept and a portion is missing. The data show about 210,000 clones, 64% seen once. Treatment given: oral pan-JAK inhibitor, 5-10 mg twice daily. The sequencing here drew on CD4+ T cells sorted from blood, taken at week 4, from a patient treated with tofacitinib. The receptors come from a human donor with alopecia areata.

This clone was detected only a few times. CDR3 bases: TGTGCCAGCAGGCAGCGCTCCAATCAGCCCCAGCATTTT. Protein sequence: CASRQRSNQPQHF. The chain couples TRBV6-1 to TRBJ1-5; no definite D call. Germline V CDR1 and CDR2: MNHNS, SASEGT. Trimming took off 6 bases at V and 3 bases at J, with 9 bases between the two ends. The length of the CDR3 is 13 residues.

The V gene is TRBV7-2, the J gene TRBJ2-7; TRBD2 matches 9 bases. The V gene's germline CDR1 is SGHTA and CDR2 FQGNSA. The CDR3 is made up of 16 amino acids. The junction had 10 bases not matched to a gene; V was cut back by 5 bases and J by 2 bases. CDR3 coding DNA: TGTGCCAGCAGCCCCGACAGCGGGGGGACCGCCTACGAGCAGTACTTC. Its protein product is CASSPDSGGTAYEQYF. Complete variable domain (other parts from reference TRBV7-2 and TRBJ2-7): GAGVSQSPSNKVTEKGKDVELRCDPISGHTALYWYRQSLGQGLEFLIYFQGNSAPDKSGLPSDRFSAERTGGSVSTLTIQRTQQEDSAVYLCASSPDSGGTAYEQYFGPGTRLTVT.

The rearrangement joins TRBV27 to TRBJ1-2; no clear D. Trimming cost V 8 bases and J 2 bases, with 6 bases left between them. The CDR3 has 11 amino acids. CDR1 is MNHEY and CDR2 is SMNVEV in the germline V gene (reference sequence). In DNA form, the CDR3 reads TGTGCCAGCGGGTCAAACTATGGCTACACCTTC. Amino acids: CASGSNYGYTF.

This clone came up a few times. The CDR3 coding sequence is TGTGCCAGCAGCTCCAATGGGTACACTGAAGCTTTCTTT. This codes for CASSSNGYTEAFF. V usage is TRBV7-2 and J usage is TRBJ1-1; no firm D call. The V end was cut by 4 bases, the J end by 3 bases, with 9 bases between. The CDR3 is made up of 13 amino acids. Germline V gives CDR1 SGHTA, CDR2 FQGNSA. The full variable domain, with the rest looked up from reference TRBV7-2 and TRBJ1-1, is GAGVSQSPSNKVTEKGKDVELRCDPISGHTALYWYRQSLGQGLEFLIYFQGNSAPDKSGLPSDRFSAERTGGSVSTLTIQRTQQEDSAVYLCASSSNGYTEAFFGQGTRLTVV.

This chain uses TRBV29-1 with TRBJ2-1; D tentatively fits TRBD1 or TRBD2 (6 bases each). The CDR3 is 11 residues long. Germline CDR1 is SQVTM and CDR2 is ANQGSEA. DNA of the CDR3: TGCAGTTACCTCGGGGGCGGAGGGCAGTTCTTC. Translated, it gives CSYLGGGGQFF.

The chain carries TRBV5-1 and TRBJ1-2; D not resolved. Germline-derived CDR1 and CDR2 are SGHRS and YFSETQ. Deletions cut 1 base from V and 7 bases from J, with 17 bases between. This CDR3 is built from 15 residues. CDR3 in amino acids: CASSLLGLEEGGYTF. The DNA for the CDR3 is TGCGCCAGCAGCTTGTTAGGCCTCGAGGAAGGTGGCTACACCTTC. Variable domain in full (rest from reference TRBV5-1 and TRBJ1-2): KAGVTQTPRYLIKTRGQQVTLSCSPISGHRSVSWYQQTPGQGLQFLFEYFSETQRNKGNFPGRFSGRQFSNSRSEMNVSTLELGDSALYLCASSLLGLEEGGYTFGSGTRLTVV.

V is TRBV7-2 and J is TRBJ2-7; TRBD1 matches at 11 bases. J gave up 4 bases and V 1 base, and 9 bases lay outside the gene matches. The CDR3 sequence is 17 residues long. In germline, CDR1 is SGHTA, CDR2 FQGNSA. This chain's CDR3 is CASSLVFSGTGGYEQYF. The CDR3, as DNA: TGTGCCAGCAGCTTAGTGTTCTCCGGGACAGGGGGTTACGAGCAGTACTTC.

The CDR3 nucleotides are TGTGCCATCAGTGACCGGATCGGGGCCAGCCTCTCTGGGGCCAACGTCCTGACTTTC. It encodes CAISDRIGASLSGANVLTF. The rearrangement links TRBV10-3 to TRBJ2-6; D may be TRBD1 or TRBD2 (5 bases each). The CDR3 loop spans 19 amino acids. Germline V gene lookup returns CDR1 ENHRY and CDR2 SYGVKD. V lost 3 bases and J 0 bases, leaving 18 bases between the germline ends.

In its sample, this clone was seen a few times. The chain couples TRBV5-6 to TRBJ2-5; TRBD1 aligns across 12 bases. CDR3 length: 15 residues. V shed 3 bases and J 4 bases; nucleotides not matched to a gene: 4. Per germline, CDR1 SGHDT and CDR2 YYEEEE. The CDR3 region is CASSWGTGGLETQYF. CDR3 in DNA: TGTGCCAGCAGCTGGGGGACAGGGGGCTTAGAGACCCAGTACTTC. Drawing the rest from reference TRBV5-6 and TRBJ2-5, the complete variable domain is DAGVTQSPTHLIKTRGQQVTLRCSPKSGHDTVSWYQQALGQGPQFIFQYYEEEERQRGNFPDRFSGHQFPNYSSELNVNALLLGDSALYLCASSWGTGGLETQYFGPGTRLLVL.

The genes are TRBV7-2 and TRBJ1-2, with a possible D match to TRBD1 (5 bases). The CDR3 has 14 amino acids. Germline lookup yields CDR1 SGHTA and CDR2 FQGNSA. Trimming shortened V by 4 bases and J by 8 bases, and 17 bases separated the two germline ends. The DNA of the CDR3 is TGTGCCAGCAGCTCCTCGACAGATTCCCTGGGCTACACCTTC. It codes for CASSSSTDSLGYTF.

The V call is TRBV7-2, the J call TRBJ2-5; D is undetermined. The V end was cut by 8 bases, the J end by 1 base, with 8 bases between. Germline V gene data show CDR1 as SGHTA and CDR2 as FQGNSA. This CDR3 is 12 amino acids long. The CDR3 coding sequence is TGTGCCAGCGAAGGGCCCCAAGAGACCCAGTACTTC. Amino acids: CASEGPQETQYF.

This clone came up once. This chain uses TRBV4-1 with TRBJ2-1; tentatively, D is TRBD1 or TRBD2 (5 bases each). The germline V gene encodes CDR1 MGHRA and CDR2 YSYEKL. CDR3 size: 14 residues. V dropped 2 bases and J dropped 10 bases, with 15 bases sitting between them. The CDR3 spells CASSQRLPWGEQFF. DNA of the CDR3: TGCGCCAGCAGCCAACGACTACCTTGGGGGGAGCAGTTCTTC.

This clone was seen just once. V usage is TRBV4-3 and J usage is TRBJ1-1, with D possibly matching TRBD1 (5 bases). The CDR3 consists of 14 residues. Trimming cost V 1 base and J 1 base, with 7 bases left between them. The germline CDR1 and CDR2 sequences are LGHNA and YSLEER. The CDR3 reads CASSQGGQNTEAFF. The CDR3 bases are TGCGCCAGCAGCCAAGGAGGACAGAACACTGAAGCTTTCTTT.

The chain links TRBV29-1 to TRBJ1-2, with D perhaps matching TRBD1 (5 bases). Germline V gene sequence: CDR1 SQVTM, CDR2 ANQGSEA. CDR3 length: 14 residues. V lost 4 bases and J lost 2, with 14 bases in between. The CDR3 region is CSVARPGRNYGYTF. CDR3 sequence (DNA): TGCAGCGTTGCCCGTCCGGGACGCAACTATGGCTACACCTTC.

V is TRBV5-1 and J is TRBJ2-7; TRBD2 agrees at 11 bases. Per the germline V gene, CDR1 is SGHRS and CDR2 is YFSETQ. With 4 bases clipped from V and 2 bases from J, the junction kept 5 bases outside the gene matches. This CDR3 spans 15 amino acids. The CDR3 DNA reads TGCGCCAGCAGCGCGAGACTAGCGGGGACCTACGAGCAGTACTTC. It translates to CASSARLAGTYEQYF. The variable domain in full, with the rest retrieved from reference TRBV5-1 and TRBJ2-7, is KAGVTQTPRYLIKTRGQQVTLSCSPISGHRSVSWYQQTPGQGLQFLFEYFSETQRNKGNFPGRFSGRQFSNSRSEMNVSTLELGDSALYLCASSARLAGTYEQYFGPGTRLTVT.

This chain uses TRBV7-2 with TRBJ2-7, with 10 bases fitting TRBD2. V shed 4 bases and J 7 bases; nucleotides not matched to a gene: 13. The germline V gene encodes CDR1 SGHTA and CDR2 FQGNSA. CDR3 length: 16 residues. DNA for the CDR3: TGTGCCAGCAGCTCGGGACTAGCGACGCTGGCGGGGGAGCAGTACTTC. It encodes CASSSGLATLAGEQYF. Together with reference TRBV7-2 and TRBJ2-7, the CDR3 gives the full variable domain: GAGVSQSPSNKVTEKGKDVELRCDPISGHTALYWYRQSLGQGLEFLIYFQGNSAPDKSGLPSDRFSAERTGGSVSTLTIQRTQQEDSAVYLCASSSGLATLAGEQYFGPGTRLTVT.

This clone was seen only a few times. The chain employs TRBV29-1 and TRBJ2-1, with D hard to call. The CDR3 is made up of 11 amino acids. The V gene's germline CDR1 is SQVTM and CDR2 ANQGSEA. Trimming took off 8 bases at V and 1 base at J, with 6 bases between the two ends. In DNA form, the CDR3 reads TGCAGCTTCCTTTCCTACAATGAGCAGTTCTTC. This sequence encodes CSFLSYNEQFF.

The CDR3 bases are TGTGCCTGGAGTCCCATGTGGGGAAACACCATATATTTT. It specifies CAWSPMWGNTIYF. The chain combines TRBV30 with TRBJ1-3; D not resolved. CDR3 size: 13 residues. Germline CDR1 reads GTSNPN; CDR2 reads SVGIG (reference sequence). The ends were cut back, 2 bases at V and 4 bases at J, with 9 bases in the middle.

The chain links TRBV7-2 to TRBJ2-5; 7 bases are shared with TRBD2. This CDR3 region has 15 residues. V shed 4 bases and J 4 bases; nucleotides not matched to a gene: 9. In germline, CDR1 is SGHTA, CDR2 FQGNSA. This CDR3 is CASSSLRTSTETQYF. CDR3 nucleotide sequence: TGTGCCAGCAGCTCGCTCCGGACTAGTACAGAGACCCAGTACTTC. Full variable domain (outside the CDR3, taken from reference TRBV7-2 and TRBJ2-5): GAGVSQSPSNKVTEKGKDVELRCDPISGHTALYWYRQSLGQGLEFLIYFQGNSAPDKSGLPSDRFSAERTGGSVSTLTIQRTQQEDSAVYLCASSSLRTSTETQYFGPGTRLLVL.